These 9 T cell receptor beta chains were sequenced from one sample in a study of blood T cell repertoires in COVID-19. Some clones are missing from TCRdb's copy, which holds only in-frame ones; the method was immunoSEQ multiplex PCR. The repertoire holds 400,000 to 550,000 clones, with 87% as singletons. The sample comprised PBMCs or T cells enriched from blood (not recorded which). The receptors stem from a woman aged 18-30 years with acute COVID-19.

The J gene is TRBJ1-2, the V gene TRBV14; possibly TRBD1 for D (6 bases). The V gene's germline CDR1 is SGHDN and CDR2 FVKESK. The CDR3 totals 16 residues. V was clipped by 5 bases and J by 4 bases, with 20 bases between them. The CDR3 region is CASSARTAPPFYGYTF. CDR3 bases: TGTGCCAGCAGCGCCCGGACAGCACCTCCATTCTATGGCTACACCTTC.

The V and J genes are TRBV2 and TRBJ2-1; a weak D match, TRBD2 (7 bases). V lost 3 bases to trimming and J lost 6 bases, with 21 bases between them. The CDR3 spans 17 residues. Germline values: CDR1 SNHLY, CDR2 FYNNEI. Here the CDR3 DNA reads TGTGCCAGCAGTGAGTGGCCGGGGGGCGGGAGCCCCAATGAGCAGTTCTTC. It encodes CASSEWPGGGSPNEQFF.

V gene TRBV3-1 (or the pseudogene TRBV3-2) combines with J gene TRBJ2-5, with D tentatively TRBD1 (6 bases). CDR1 and CDR2 (germline): LGHDT, YNNKEL (reference sequence). The ends were cut back, 2 bases at V and 5 bases at J, with 21 bases in the middle. This CDR3 has 17 amino acids. CDR3 coding DNA: TGTGCCAGCAGCCAAAGCTACAGGGAGAAGGTTTGGGAGACCCAGTACTTC. Its translation: CASSQSYREKVWETQYF.

The rearrangement uses TRBV7-9 and TRBJ2-4; the D is unclear. The germline V gene encodes CDR1 SEHNR and CDR2 FQNEAQ (reference sequence). CDR3 size: 14 residues. V was trimmed by 1 base and J by 8 bases, leaving 12 bases between them. CDR3 DNA: TGTGCCAGCAGCTTAGAGGCCCTCGCGGACATTCAGTACTTC. This translates into CASSLEALADIQYF.

The chain couples TRBV7-9 to TRBJ1-6; TRBD1 matches 7 bases. The CDR3 consists of 14 residues. Looked up from germline, CDR1 is SEHNR and CDR2 is FQNEAQ (reference sequence). V was clipped by 5 bases and J by 9 bases; unmatched bases: 7. CDR3 sequence: CASSQGQDASPLHF. In DNA, the CDR3 is TGTGCCAGCAGCCAAGGACAGGACGCTTCACCCCTCCACTTT.

This clone is a singleton in its sample. The genes are TRBV6-5 and TRBJ1-6, with D possibly matching TRBD1 (5 bases). Germline V CDR1 and CDR2: MNHEY, SVGAGI. V lost 6 bases and J 8 bases, leaving 14 bases between the germline ends. This CDR3 is built from 14 residues. The CDR3, as DNA: TGTGCCAGCAGCATGGTTACGGGGGATTCACCCCTCCACTTT. It yields the protein CASSMVTGDSPLHF.

The genes are TRBV6-2 or TRBV6-3 and TRBJ2-2; TRBD2 aligns across 10 bases. V lost 4 bases, J lost 1 base, and 0 bases stayed unmatched. Germline loops: CDR1 MNHEY, CDR2 SVGEGT. The CDR3 loop spans 15 amino acids. CDR3 DNA sequence: TGTGCCAGCAGTTGGACTAGCGGGAACACCGGGGAGCTGTTTTTT. Its translation is CASSWTSGNTGELFF.

The chain links TRBV5-1 to TRBJ2-2; 10 bases align to TRBD2. The V and J ends lost 4 bases and 3 bases, in that order; junction bases with no gene match: 3. CDR1 SGHRS and CDR2 YFSETQ come from the germline V gene. This CDR3 spans 15 amino acids. CDR3 nucleotide sequence: TGCGCCAGCAGCCCCCTAGCGGGGGACACCGGGGAGCTGTTTTTT. This sequence encodes CASSPLAGDTGELFF.

In nucleotides, the CDR3 is TGTGCCAGCACCCTCGCCCGGTACTATGGCTACACCTTC. It specifies CASTLARYYGYTF. The chain recombines TRBV21-1 with TRBJ1-2. TRBV21-1 is reported as a pseudogene. The CDR3 contains 13 residues.